This T cell receptor (beta chain) was sequenced during a study of beta chain features in type 1 diabetes. Overall study: Patients looked much like healthy donors when it came to age, gender and cell yields.

Study results and limitations: Patients with Type 1 diabetes showed moderately but significantly shorter TCRB CDR3s in all four CD4+ subsets. With patients and controls alike, PCR might favor shorter templates to an equal degree.

Of the isolated RNA, all was reverse transcribed, and so the sequenced material was expressed TCRB transcripts. Method: immunoSEQ multiplex PCR; TCRdb's copy keeps in-frame clones and lacks some. The sample contains 500,000 to 850,000 clones, about 14% of which appear only once. Unmatched junction bases numbered 5, after V lost 6 bases and J lost 1 base. This CDR3 is 16 amino acids long. Germline values: CDR1 MGHRA, CDR2 YSYEKL. This clone turned up a few times. Antigen: not known. The sequenced material came from naive CD4+ T cells from blood. The receptor comes from a man younger than 35 with type 1 diabetes. The V and J genes are TRBV4-1 and TRBJ2-5, with 13 bases matching TRBD2. CDR3 DNA sequence: TGCGCCAGCAGTCCATGGACTAGCGGGGGCCAAGAGACCCAGTACTTC. It translates to CASSPWTSGGQETQYF.